The present T cell receptor beta chain was sequenced within a study of graft-versus-host responses after intestinal transplantation. With regard to this clone: Its antigen is still unknown.

Clones were sequenced by immunoSEQ multiplex PCR, and TCRdb holds only the in-frame ones, with some missing. The data show 65,000 to 90,000 clones, approximately 89% seen once. The CDR3 contains 14 residues. V lost 0 bases to trimming and J lost 0 bases, with 3 bases between them. Germline V gene sequence: CDR1 SGHRS, CDR2 YFSETQ. This TCR derives from a human donor who was the organ donor for an intestinal transplant. The sequencing used unstimulated CD8+ T cells sorted from spleen or lymph node cells, collected before transplant. The chain uses TRBV5-1 and TRBJ2-2; D not certain. CDR3 DNA: TGCGCCAGCAGCTTGGGACCGAACACCGGGGAGCTGTTTTTT. This translates into CASSLGPNTGELFF.